The 5 T cell receptor beta chains reported below all come from one sample, sequenced in a study of T cell repertoires in cytomegalovirus infection. TCRdb analysed the reads with MiXCR anew, one entry per CDR3 protein. This table has fewer than 1,000,000 distinct CDR3 sequences, approximately 30% appearing once. No antigen is known for these receptors. The starting material was cultured CD8+ T cells from PBMCs, obtained from culture after CMV antigen stimulation. These receptors all come from a human donor in good health (CMV status not recorded). Some clones in this sample may be carry-over from other donors' samples.

This clonotype was found a few times. The chain couples TRBV7-8 to TRBJ2-3; 9 bases align to TRBD2. The ends lost 5 bases at V and 4 bases at J; junction bases unmatched: 10. The CDR3 loop spans 16 amino acids. Germline V gives CDR1 SGHVS, CDR2 FQNEAQ. CDR3 in amino acids: CASSQTGLATADTQYF. In nucleotides, the CDR3 is TGTGCCAGCAGCCAGACGGGACTAGCTACGGCAGATACGCAGTATTTT.

Many counts were recorded for this clonotype. The V call is TRBV7-6, the J call TRBJ1-2; 7 bases fit TRBD1. Germline trimming cut 5 bases from V and 6 bases from J; bases unmatched to any gene: 9. This CDR3 has 14 amino acids. CDR1 is SGHVS and CDR2 is FNYEAQ in the germline V gene. The CDR3 region has the DNA TGTGCCAGCAGCACATCCGGGACAGCAGATGGCTACACCTTC. As protein: CASSTSGTADGYTF.

This clonotype was observed once. Being one base from a much bigger clone, this may be a read error. V is TRBV7-9 and J is TRBJ1-2; D is perhaps TRBD1 (5 bases). The CDR3 is 17 amino acids. Germline CDR1 reads SEHNR; CDR2 reads FQNEAQ (reference sequence). DNA for the CDR3: TGTGCCAGCAGCCCTCGACAGCGAACTAGCTCTAACTATGACTACACCTTC. Translating gives CASSPRQRTSSNYDYTF.

In this sample, this clonotype turned up many times. This rearrangement joins TRBV7-2 to TRBJ1-1; possibly TRBD1 for D (5 bases). Germline values: CDR1 SGHTA, CDR2 FQGNSA. CDR3 length: 14 residues. Trimming pared 2 bases from V and 3 bases from J, leaving 10 bases between. CDR3 DNA: TGTGCCAGCAGCTTAAAGGGGTCTTACACTGAAGCTTTCTTT. It yields the protein CASSLKGSYTEAFF.

With respect to this clonotype: A much larger clone lies a single base off, so this may be a read error. The chain joins TRBV9 to TRBJ2-1; D is ambiguous. The V gene's germline CDR1 is SGDLS and CDR2 YYNGEE. The CDR3 covers 13 residues. The CDR3 loop reads CVSSVEVYNEQFF. The CDR3 DNA is TGTGTCAGCAGCGTAGAAGTCTACAATGAGCAGTTCTTC.